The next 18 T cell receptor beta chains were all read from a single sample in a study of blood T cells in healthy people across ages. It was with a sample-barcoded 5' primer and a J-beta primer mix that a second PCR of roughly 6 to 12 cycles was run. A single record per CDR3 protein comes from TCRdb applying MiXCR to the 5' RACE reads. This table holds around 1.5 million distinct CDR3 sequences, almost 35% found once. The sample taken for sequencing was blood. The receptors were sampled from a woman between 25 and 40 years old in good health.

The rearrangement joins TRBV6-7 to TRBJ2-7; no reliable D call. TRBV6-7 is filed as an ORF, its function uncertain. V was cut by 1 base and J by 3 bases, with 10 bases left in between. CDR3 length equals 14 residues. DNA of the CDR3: TGTGCCAGCAGTTACTGGAAAACGGACTACGAGCAGTACTTC. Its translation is CASSYWKTDYEQYF.

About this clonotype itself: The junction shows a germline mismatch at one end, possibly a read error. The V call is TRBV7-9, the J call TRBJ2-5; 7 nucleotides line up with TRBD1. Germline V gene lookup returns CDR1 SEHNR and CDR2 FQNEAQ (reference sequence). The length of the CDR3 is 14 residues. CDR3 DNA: TGTGCCAGCAGTTCGACAGGGTGGCAAGAGGCCCAGTACTTC. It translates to CASSSTGWQEAQYF.

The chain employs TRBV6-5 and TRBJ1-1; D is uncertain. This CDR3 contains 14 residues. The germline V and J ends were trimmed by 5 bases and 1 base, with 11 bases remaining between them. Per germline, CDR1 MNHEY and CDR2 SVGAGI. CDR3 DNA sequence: TGTGCCAGCAGTGAAGGCCGGGGGAACACTGAAGCTTTCTTT. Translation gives CASSEGRGNTEAFF.

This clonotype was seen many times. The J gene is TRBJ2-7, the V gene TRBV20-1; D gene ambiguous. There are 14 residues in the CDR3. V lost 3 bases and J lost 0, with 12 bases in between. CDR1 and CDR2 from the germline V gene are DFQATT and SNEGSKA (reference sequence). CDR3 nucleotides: TGCAGTGCTAGTCACCCTATCGCCTCCTACGAGCAGTACTTC. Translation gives CSASHPIASYEQYF.

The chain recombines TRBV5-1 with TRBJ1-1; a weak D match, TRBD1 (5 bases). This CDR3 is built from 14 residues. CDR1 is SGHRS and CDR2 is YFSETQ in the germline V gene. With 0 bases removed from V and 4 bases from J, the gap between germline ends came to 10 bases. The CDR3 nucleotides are TGCGCCAGCAGCTTGGTGGGGGGTATCACTGAAGCTTTCTTT. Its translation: CASSLVGGITEAFF.

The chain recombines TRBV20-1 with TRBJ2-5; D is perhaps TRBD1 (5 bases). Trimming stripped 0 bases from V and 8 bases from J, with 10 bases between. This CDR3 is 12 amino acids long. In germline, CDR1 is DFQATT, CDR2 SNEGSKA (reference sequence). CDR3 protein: CSARDQGETQYF. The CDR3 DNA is TGCAGTGCTAGAGATCAAGGGGAAACCCAGTACTTC.

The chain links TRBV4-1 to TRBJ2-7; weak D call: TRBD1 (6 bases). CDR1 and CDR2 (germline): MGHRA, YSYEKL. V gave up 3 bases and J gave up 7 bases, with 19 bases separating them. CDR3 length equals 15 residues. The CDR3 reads CASSQFADSYNEQYF. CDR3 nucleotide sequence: TGCGCCAGCAGCCAGTTCGCGGACAGCTACAATGAGCAGTACTTC.

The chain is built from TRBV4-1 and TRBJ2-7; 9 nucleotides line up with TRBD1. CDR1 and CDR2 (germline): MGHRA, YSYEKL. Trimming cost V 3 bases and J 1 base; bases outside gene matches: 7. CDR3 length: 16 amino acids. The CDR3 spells CASSHVAGTGSYEQYF. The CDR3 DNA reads TGCGCCAGCAGCCACGTTGCCGGGACAGGGTCCTACGAGCAGTACTTC.

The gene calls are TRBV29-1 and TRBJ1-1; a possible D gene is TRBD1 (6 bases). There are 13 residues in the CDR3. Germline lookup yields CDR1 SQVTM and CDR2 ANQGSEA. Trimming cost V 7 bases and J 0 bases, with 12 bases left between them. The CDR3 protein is CSGTVQMNTEAFF. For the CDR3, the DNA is TGCAGCGGGACAGTACAGATGAACACTGAAGCTTTCTTT.

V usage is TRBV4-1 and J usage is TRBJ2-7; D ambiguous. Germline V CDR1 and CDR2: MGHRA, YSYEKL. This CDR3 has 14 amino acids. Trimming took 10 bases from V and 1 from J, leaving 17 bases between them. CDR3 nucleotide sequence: TGCGCCACCAGGAAGGAATTGCTATCCTACGAGCAGTACTTC. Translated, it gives CATRKELLSYEQYF.

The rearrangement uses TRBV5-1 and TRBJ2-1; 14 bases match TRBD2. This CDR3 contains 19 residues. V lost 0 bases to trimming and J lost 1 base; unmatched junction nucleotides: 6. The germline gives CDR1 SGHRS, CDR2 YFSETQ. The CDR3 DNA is TGCGCCAGCAGCTTGGATGGACTAGCGGGAGGCCGTTCCTACAATGAGCAGTTCTTC. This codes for CASSLDGLAGGRSYNEQFF.

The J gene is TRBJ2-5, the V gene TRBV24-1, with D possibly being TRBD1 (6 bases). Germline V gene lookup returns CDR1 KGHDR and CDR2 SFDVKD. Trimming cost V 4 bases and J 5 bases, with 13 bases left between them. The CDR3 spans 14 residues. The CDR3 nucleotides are TGTGCCACCAGTGACCCCAGGGGTTGGGAGACCCAGTACTTC. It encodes CATSDPRGWETQYF.

The CDR3: CSARDRRSSGNTIYF. Here the CDR3 DNA reads TGCAGTGCTAGAGATCGGCGGAGCTCTGGAAACACCATATATTTT. The chain recombines TRBV20-1 with TRBJ1-3, with unresolved D. CDR1 is DFQATT and CDR2 is SNEGSKA in the germline V gene (reference sequence). The V end was cut by 0 bases, the J end by 0 bases, with 9 bases between. The length of the CDR3 is 15 residues.

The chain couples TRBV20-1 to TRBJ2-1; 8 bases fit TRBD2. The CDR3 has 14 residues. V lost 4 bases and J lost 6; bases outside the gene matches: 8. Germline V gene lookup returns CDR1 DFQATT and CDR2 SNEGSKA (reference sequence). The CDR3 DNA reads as TGCAGTGCTACCCCCGGGACTAGGTTCAATGAGCAGTTCTTC. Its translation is CSATPGTRFNEQFF.

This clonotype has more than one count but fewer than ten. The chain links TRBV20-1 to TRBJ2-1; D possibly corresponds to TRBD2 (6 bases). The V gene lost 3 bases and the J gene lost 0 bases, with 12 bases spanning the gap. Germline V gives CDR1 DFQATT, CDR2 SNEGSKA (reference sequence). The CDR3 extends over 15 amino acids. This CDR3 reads CSARGGEFSYNEQFF. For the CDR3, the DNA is TGCAGTGCTAGGGGCGGGGAATTCTCCTACAATGAGCAGTTCTTC.

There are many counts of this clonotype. CDR3 bases: TGTGCCAGCAGTAAACATAGAGGGGACATTCAGTACTTC. Its protein product is CASSKHRGDIQYF. J is TRBJ2-4 and V is TRBV6-6, with D perhaps given as TRBD1 or TRBD2 (5 bases each). Trimming took off 5 bases at V and 8 bases at J, with 13 bases between the two ends. CDR3 length: 13 residues. CDR1 and CDR2 (germline): MNHNY, SVGAGI (reference sequence).

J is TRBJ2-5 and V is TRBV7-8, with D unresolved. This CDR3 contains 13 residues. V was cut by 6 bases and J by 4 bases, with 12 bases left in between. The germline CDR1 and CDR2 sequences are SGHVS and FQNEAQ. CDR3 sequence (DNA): TGTGCCAGCAGTCTAATGCTGAGAGAGACCCAGTACTTC. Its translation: CASSLMLRETQYF.

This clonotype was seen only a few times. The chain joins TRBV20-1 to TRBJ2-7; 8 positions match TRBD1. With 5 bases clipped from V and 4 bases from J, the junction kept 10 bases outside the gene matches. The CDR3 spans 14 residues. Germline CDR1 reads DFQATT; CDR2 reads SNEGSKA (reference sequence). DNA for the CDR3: TGCAGTGCTTCCGAGGGCAGGGGGCTTTACGAGCAGTACTTC. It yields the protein CSASEGRGLYEQYF.